A selection of T cell receptor beta chains follows, all from one sample in a study of PD-1 blockade in classical Hodgkin lymphoma. The data were produced by immunoSEQ multiplex PCR, yet TCRdb's version contains in-frame clones alone and is incomplete. The repertoire holds 50,000 to 65,000 clones, with more than 70% as singletons. Sample: peripheral blood mononuclear cells (PBMCs), taken before the second cycle of nivolumab. The origin of the receptors is a human donor with classical Hodgkin lymphoma. The CDR3 runs from the conserved cysteine through the conserved F or W. The order of the fields is D gene, J gene, V gene, clone size, CDR3 protein, CDR3 DNA. D genes are given only for firm matches. Clone size is given for some rows only: seen once, a few or many times, or a class if the clone is expanded.

>-|TRBJ2-3|TRBV5-1|-
CASSPGGTDTQYF
TGCGCCAGCAGCCCAGGGGGCACAGATACGCAGTATTTT
>-|TRBJ2-1|TRBV6-5|-
CASSYLPSSYNEQFF
TGTGCCAGCAGTTACTTACCTAGCTCCTACAATGAGCAGTTCTTC
>TRBD1|TRBJ1-2|TRBV28|once
CASRQPATGALYGYTF
TGTGCCAGCAGGCAACCCGCGACAGGGGCCCTCTATGGCTACACCTTC
>TRBD1|TRBJ2-2|TRBV7-9|-
CASSIPPGTDNTGELFF
TGTGCCAGCAGCATCCCACCCGGGACAGATAACACCGGGGAGCTGTTTTTT
>-|TRBJ2-7|TRBV18|-
CASSRQTNYEQYF
TGTGCCAGCTCCCGACAGACAAATTACGAGCAGTACTTC
>-|TRBJ1-2|TRBV19|-
CASSSQGYGYTF
TGTGCCAGTAGTTCTCAGGGTTATGGCTACACCTTC
>-|TRBJ1-1|TRBV6-5|-
CASSSPSSGATEAFF
TGTGCCAGCAGTTCCCCATCTTCGGGAGCCACTGAAGCTTTCTTT
>-|TRBJ2-3|TRBV7-9|-
CASSLADTQYF
TGTGCCAGCAGCTTGGCAGATACGCAGTATTTT
>-|TRBJ2-5|TRBV12-5|-
CASGSPFVGRETQYF
TGTGCTAGTGGTTCCCCCTTTGTTGGCAGGGAGACCCAGTACTTC
>-|TRBJ1-6|TRBV5-1|-
CASSLAGLSPLHF
TGCGCCAGCAGCTTGGCCGGTCTTTCACCCCTCCACTTT
>-|TRBJ2-3|TRBV5-1|-
CASSLSGGGTDTQYF
TGCGCCAGCAGCTTGAGCGGCGGGGGCACAGATACGCAGTATTTT